The 14 T cell receptor beta chains listed next were all sequenced from one sample in a study of chemoradiotherapy in HPV16-positive cancers. Profiled with immunoSEQ multiplex PCR; TCRdb holds only in-frame clones, not every one. This repertoire shows some 31,000 clones, around 93% found once; its top ten account for approximately 22%. The source was blood, collected from a patient who underwent chemoradiotherapy. Receptors were obtained from a human donor with HPV-associated anogenital cancer.

The gene calls are TRBV5-4 and TRBJ2-5, with D hard to call. V shed 0 bases and J shed 2 bases, with 8 bases lying between them. Germline CDR1 reads SGHNT; CDR2 reads YYREEE (reference sequence). CDR3 length: 14 amino acids. The CDR3 sequence: CASSLASQQETQYF. Written as DNA, the CDR3 is TGTGCCAGCAGCTTGGCCTCACAGCAAGAGACCCAGTACTTC.

This chain links TRBV6-5 with TRBJ1-4; D uncertain. Germline V gene lookup returns CDR1 MNHEY and CDR2 SVGAGI. Trimming took 4 bases from V and 4 from J, leaving 13 bases between them. The CDR3 contains 15 residues. This chain's CDR3 is CASSFSGSFNEKLFF. The CDR3 coding sequence is TGTGCCAGCAGTTTTTCAGGCTCTTTTAATGAAAAACTGTTTTTT.

This chain uses TRBV7-9 with TRBJ2-1, with TRBD2 as a possible D gene (6 bases). The CDR3 totals 17 residues. Germline CDR1 is SEHNR and CDR2 is FQNEAQ (reference sequence). V lost 2 bases, J lost 0 bases, and 14 bases lay in between. As DNA, the CDR3 is TGTGCCAGCAGCTTAAGACCGCTAGCGTTCTCCTACAATGAGCAGTTCTTC. Translation: CASSLRPLAFSYNEQFF.

This clone came up once. This rearrangement joins TRBV4-1 to TRBJ2-1; D could derive from TRBD1 or TRBD2 (5 bases each). Trimming left V 2 bases short and J 1 base short, with 9 bases between. The CDR3 has 15 residues. CDR1 is MGHRA and CDR2 is YSYEKL in the germline V gene. As DNA, the CDR3 is TGCGCCAGCAGCCAACCGGGACGGTCCTACAATGAGCAGTTCTTC. Protein: CASSQPGRSYNEQFF.

The chain uses TRBV9 and TRBJ2-3; 10 nucleotides match TRBD2. Germline V gives CDR1 SGDLS, CDR2 YYNGEE. V lost 3 bases to trimming and J lost 2 bases; unmatched junction nucleotides: 18. The CDR3 runs 20 residues. CDR3 region: CASSDSGGPSRKITTDTQYF. CDR3 bases: TGTGCCAGCAGCGATAGCGGGGGGCCATCTAGAAAAATAACCACAGATACGCAGTATTTT.

This sequence joins TRBV6-4 and TRBJ1-4; 8 bases line up with TRBD1. The junction had 13 bases not matched to a gene; V was cut back by 2 bases and J by 5 bases. This CDR3 spans 18 amino acids. The germline gives CDR1 MRHNA, CDR2 SNTAGT. The CDR3 DNA is TGTGCCAGCAGTGACACACCGGGACAGGCTAGAAGGAATGAAAAACTGTTTTTT. As protein: CASSDTPGQARRNEKLFF.

This rearrangement joins TRBV18 to TRBJ2-7; a weak D match, TRBD1 (6 bases). V shed 2 bases and J shed 6 bases, with 14 bases lying between them. The CDR3 is 14 residues long. The germline V gene encodes CDR1 KGHSH and CDR2 LQKENI. CDR3 sequence (DNA): TGTGCCAGCTCACCAAACAGGGATAGTCGCGAGCAGTACTTC. It codes for CASSPNRDSREQYF.

The sample holds one count of this clone. V usage is TRBV30 and J usage is TRBJ1-1; TRBD1 matches at 7 bases. V gave up 0 bases and J gave up 8 bases; unmatched junction bases: 6. CDR1 is GTSNPN and CDR2 is SVGIG in the germline V gene (reference sequence). This CDR3 spans 13 amino acids. The CDR3 protein is CAWSVQGGREAFF. CDR3 nucleotide sequence: TGTGCCTGGAGTGTACAAGGGGGCCGGGAAGCTTTCTTT. The full variable domain, completed using reference TRBV30 and TRBJ1-1, is SQTIHQWPATLVQPVGSPLSLECTVEGTSNPNLYWYRQAAGRGLQLLFYSVGIGQISSEVPQNLSASRPQDRQFILSSKKLLLSDSGFYLCAWSVQGGREAFFGQGTRLTVV.

The J gene is TRBJ2-5, the V gene TRBV9; 9 bases are shared with TRBD1. The V gene end was trimmed by 6 bases and the J gene end by 4 bases; junction bases not matched to a gene: 10. Germline V gives CDR1 SGDLS, CDR2 YYNGEE. The CDR3 is 15 amino acids. DNA of the CDR3: TGTGCCAGCAACACGGGACAGGGTAAATCAGAGACCCAGTACTTC. It specifies CASNTGQGKSETQYF.

V usage is TRBV19 and J usage is TRBJ2-1; D remains unclear. V shed 4 bases and J shed 4 bases, with 23 bases lying between them. CDR3 length: 18 amino acids. CDR1 and CDR2 (germline): LNHDA, SQIVND (reference sequence). Written as DNA, the CDR3 is TGTGCCAGTAGTACCCAGTACGAAAAAGGGCTTTTGTACAATGAGCAGTTCTTC. This codes for CASSTQYEKGLLYNEQFF.

This clone is a singleton in its sample. The CDR3 DNA reads as TGTGCCAGCAGTATGGGTCAGCCCCAGCATTTT. The encoded protein is CASSMGQPQHF. The chain joins TRBV28 to TRBJ1-5, with no clear D. The germline V gene encodes CDR1 MDHEN and CDR2 SYDVKM. The ends were cut back, 5 bases at V and 6 bases at J, with 5 bases in the middle. This CDR3 is built from 11 residues.

This rearrangement joins TRBV7-2 to TRBJ2-5, with TRBD2 matching 10 bases. Per germline, CDR1 SGHTA and CDR2 FQGNSA. This CDR3 has 15 residues. V shed 1 base and J 5 bases; nucleotides not matched to a gene: 4. Here the CDR3 DNA reads TGTGCCAGCAGCTTAGTAGCGGGAGGTCCGGAGACCCAGTACTTC. Residues: CASSLVAGGPETQYF.

This clone was detected only once. The chain employs TRBV19 and TRBJ1-2; a weak D match, TRBD1 (6 bases). The CDR3 is 13 amino acids. Germline V CDR1 and CDR2: LNHDA, SQIVND (reference sequence). The V gene lost 6 bases and the J gene lost 3 bases, with 11 bases spanning the gap. CDR3 coding DNA: TGTGCCAGTAGGACCGGGACATACTATGGCTACACCTTC. Protein product: CASRTGTYYGYTF.

The chain recombines TRBV7-2 with TRBJ2-7; 8 bases are shared with TRBD1. CDR1 SGHTA and CDR2 FQGNSA come from the germline V gene. Trimming removed 5 bases from V and 0 bases from J; junction bases left unmatched: 6. This CDR3 contains 15 residues. DNA for the CDR3: TGTGCCAGCAGCCATGGAACAGGGGGCTCCTACGAGCAGTACTTC. It encodes CASSHGTGGSYEQYF.